This entry lists 10 T cell receptor beta chains sequenced from one sample in a study of blood T cell repertoires in COVID-19. The method was immunoSEQ multiplex PCR; TCRdb's version includes in-frame clones alone and lacks a portion of them. The sample shows approximately 350,000 clones, more than 80% of them seen only once. Sequencing used PBMCs or T cells enriched from blood (not recorded which). All receptors derive from a man aged 18 to 35 who had recovered from COVID-19.

Only one count was recorded for this clone. The genes are TRBV6-5 and TRBJ2-7; D possibly corresponds to TRBD1 (6 bases). Trimming cost V 7 bases and J 3 bases, with 13 bases left between them. The CDR3 length is 13 residues. Germline V CDR1 and CDR2: MNHEY, SVGAGI. In nucleotides, the CDR3 is TGTGCCAGCAAAAAAGGACAGAGCTACGAGCAGTACTTC. This translates into CASKKGQSYEQYF.

This rearrangement joins TRBV29-1 to TRBJ1-5; no reliable D call. CDR3 length: 13 residues. V was cut by 0 bases and J by 6 bases, with 9 bases left in between. Germline CDR1 reads SQVTM; CDR2 reads ANQGSEA. The CDR3 DNA sequence: TGCAGCGTTGAAGACAGGCAAGGTCAGCCCCAGCATTTT. Its protein product is CSVEDRQGQPQHF.

This chain uses TRBV7-9 with TRBJ2-7, with 7 bases lining up with TRBD1. The junction had 9 bases not matched to a gene; V was cut back by 4 bases and J by 3 bases. In germline, CDR1 is SEHNR, CDR2 FQNEAQ (reference sequence). CDR3 length equals 15 residues. In DNA form, the CDR3 reads TGTGCCAGCAGCTGGCCAGAGACAGGGAACTACGAGCAGTACTTC. As protein: CASSWPETGNYEQYF.

The CDR3 nucleotides are TGTGCCAGCAGTTTATCTCGCGGGGAGACCCAGTACTTC. It specifies CASSLSRGETQYF. The rearrangement links TRBV28 to TRBJ2-5; D is possibly TRBD2 (5 bases). V was shortened by 1 base and J by 5 bases, with 8 bases between the two germline ends. From germline, CDR1 is MDHEN and CDR2 SYDVKM. This CDR3 has 13 amino acids. The full variable domain, its missing parts supplied by reference TRBV28 and TRBJ2-5, is DVKVTQSSRYLVKRTGEKVFLECVQDMDHENMFWYRQDPGLGLRLIYFSYDVKMKEKGDIPEGYSVSREKKERFSLILESASTNQTSMYLCASSLSRGETQYFGPGTRLLVL.

V and J are TRBV28 and TRBJ1-4, with D unclear. The CDR3 runs to 15 residues. V lost 1 base, J lost 0 bases, and 6 bases lay in between. CDR1 and CDR2 from the germline V gene are MDHEN and SYDVKM. The CDR3 region is CASSLFGATNEKLFF. CDR3 DNA sequence: TGTGCCAGCAGTTTATTCGGGGCAACTAATGAAAAACTGTTTTTT.

The genes are TRBV25-1 and TRBJ1-4, with 7 bases aligning to TRBD1. Germline CDR1 MGHDK, CDR2 SYGVNS. This CDR3 has 16 amino acids. Trimming removed 6 bases from V and 8 bases from J; junction bases left unmatched: 15. CDR3 protein: CASSNTETTGDEKLFF. The CDR3 nucleotides read TGTGCCAGCAGCAACACAGAGACAACAGGGGACGAAAAACTGTTTTTT.

CDR3 in amino acids: CASSLTGISSGNTIYF. As DNA, the CDR3 is TGTGCCAGCAGCTTGACAGGGATCTCCTCTGGAAACACCATATATTTT. The chain employs TRBV7-2 and TRBJ1-3, with 7 bases identical to TRBD1. V shed 3 bases and J 0 bases; nucleotides not matched to a gene: 5. CDR3 size: 16 residues. Germline V gene data show CDR1 as SGHTA and CDR2 as FQGNSA.

This rearrangement joins TRBV6-5 to TRBJ2-1; D gene unclear. This CDR3 spans 13 amino acids. Germline V gene data show CDR1 as MNHEY and CDR2 as SVGAGI. The ends were cut back, 5 bases at V and 4 bases at J, with 9 bases in the middle. CDR3 nucleotides: TGTGCCAGCAGTCTGGGCGTTTACAATGAGCAGTTCTTC. It translates to CASSLGVYNEQFF.

CDR3 nucleotides: TGTGCCAGCAGTGAAATCTCCGATTCACCCCTCCACTTT. Translated: CASSEISDSPLHF. The V call is TRBV6-1, the J call TRBJ1-6; no reliable D call. The germline V gene has CDR1 MNHNS and CDR2 SASEGT. This CDR3 region has 13 residues. The V end was cut by 2 bases, the J end by 8 bases, with 7 bases between.

This chain joins TRBV7-2 and TRBJ2-5, with 7 bases fitting TRBD2. Germline V CDR1 and CDR2: SGHTA, FQGNSA. V lost 1 base to trimming and J lost 7 bases; unmatched junction nucleotides: 9. The CDR3 extends over 15 amino acids. The chain's CDR3 is CASSLDRGVSGTQYF. The CDR3, as DNA: TGTGCCAGCAGCTTAGACCGGGGGGTCTCGGGGACCCAGTACTTC.